The 19 T cell receptor beta chains listed next were all sequenced from one sample in a study of T cells after yellow fever vaccination. TCRdb recomputed calls from the 5' RACE reads with MiXCR, one row per CDR3 protein. The sample records some 240,000 distinct CDR3 sequences, approximately 3.3% being singletons. The specimen comprised CD4+ T cells sorted from PBMCs, sampled 10 days after the yellow fever booster vaccination. Source of these receptors: a man aged 18-30 years who received the YFV17D yellow fever vaccine.

This clonotype was detected only a few times. The chain employs TRBV5-6 and TRBJ1-1; 7 nucleotides agree with TRBD1. The V gene end was trimmed by 4 bases and the J gene end by 1 base; junction bases not matched to a gene: 13. The CDR3 runs 17 residues. The germline V gene has CDR1 SGHDT and CDR2 YYEEEE. CDR3 sequence: CASSRTPGGLGNTEAFF. The CDR3 nucleotides are TGTGCCAGCAGCCGAACTCCAGGGGGGCTGGGGAACACTGAAGCTTTCTTT.

The V gene is TRBV11-2, the J gene TRBJ2-2; perhaps TRBD1 as D (6 bases). Trimming shortened V by 1 base and J by 8 bases, and 14 bases separated the two germline ends. The CDR3 sequence is 15 residues long. The germline gives CDR1 SGHAT, CDR2 FQNNGV. The CDR3 DNA reads TGTGCCAGCAGCTTAGCCAGAACAGGGTTAGGGGAGCTGTTTTTT. This translates into CASSLARTGLGELFF.

V is TRBV7-6 and J is TRBJ2-1; perhaps TRBD2 as D (7 bases). The CDR3 sequence is 16 residues long. Germline-derived CDR1 and CDR2 are SGHVS and FNYEAQ. Trimming removed 6 bases from V and 8 bases from J, with 23 bases in between. This CDR3 is CASRPQGRVGWDEQFF. The CDR3 DNA sequence: TGTGCCAGCAGGCCGCAGGGGAGGGTAGGATGGGATGAGCAGTTCTTC.

This clonotype occurred many times. The CDR3 sequence: CASSPRGGVNQPQHF. The CDR3 nucleotides read TGTGCCAGCAGCCCCCGGGGGGGGGTCAATCAGCCCCAGCATTTT. The chain joins TRBV3-1 to TRBJ1-5, with D possibly matching TRBD1 (5 bases). Germline V lookup: CDR1 LGHDT, CDR2 YNNKEL (reference sequence). This CDR3 has 15 amino acids. Trimming took off 4 bases at V and 3 bases at J, with 13 bases between the two ends.

This clonotype was seen only a few times. The chain recombines TRBV6-2 or TRBV6-3 with TRBJ2-3; possibly TRBD2 for D (6 bases). V was shortened by 6 bases and J by 6 bases, with 13 bases between the two germline ends. In germline, CDR1 is MNHEY, CDR2 SVGEGT. The CDR3 is 13 amino acids. The CDR3 loop reads CASRTLAGDTQYF. CDR3 sequence (DNA): TGTGCCAGCAGAACACTTGCGGGGGATACGCAGTATTTT.

This chain connects TRBV12-3 or TRBV12-4 to TRBJ2-2; no clear D gene. The CDR3 is 12 residues long. V was pared by 4 bases and J by 7 bases, with 7 bases between. The CDR3 spells CASSSESGELFF. In DNA form, the CDR3 reads TGTGCCAGCAGTTCGGAGAGCGGGGAGCTGTTTTTT.

Ten or more counts support this clonotype. The V gene is TRBV3-1, the J gene TRBJ2-5; D is ambiguous. The germline V and J ends were trimmed by 1 base and 1 base, with 4 bases remaining between them. The CDR3 runs to 13 residues. Looked up from germline, CDR1 is LGHDT and CDR2 is YNNKEL (reference sequence). CDR3 in amino acids: CASSQGPQETQYF. The CDR3 DNA is TGTGCCAGCAGCCAAGGCCCCCAAGAGACCCAGTACTTC.

This clonotype was seen ten or more times. V usage is TRBV5-1 and J usage is TRBJ2-4; D is undetermined. Germline V gives CDR1 SGHRS, CDR2 YFSETQ. The germline V and J ends were trimmed by 4 bases and 5 bases, with 7 bases remaining between them. The CDR3 has 12 residues. The CDR3 nucleotides are TGCGCCAGCAGCCTGCCAGAAAACATTCAGTACTTC. This gives the protein CASSLPENIQYF.

This clonotype came up many times. The V call is TRBV5-1, the J call TRBJ1-2; weak D call: TRBD1 (6 bases). Germline CDR1 reads SGHRS; CDR2 reads YFSETQ. This CDR3 comprises 15 residues. V lost 2 bases and J 2 bases, leaving 13 bases between the germline ends. The CDR3 bases are TGCGCCAGCAGCTTAACCTGGGGGCTCAACTATGGCTACACCTTC. Encoded protein: CASSLTWGLNYGYTF.

The chain employs TRBV6-5 and TRBJ1-4, with 8 nucleotides matching TRBD1. The CDR3 is 13 residues long. V lost 0 bases and J lost 10; bases outside the gene matches: 1. CDR1 MNHEY and CDR2 SVGAGI come from the germline V gene. CDR3 nucleotides: TGTGCCAGCAGTTACTCGGGGACAGGAAAACTGTTTTTT. It yields the protein CASSYSGTGKLFF.

The sample holds many counts of this clonotype. The genes are TRBV5-1 and TRBJ2-1; 7 positions agree with TRBD1. The V gene's germline CDR1 is SGHRS and CDR2 YFSETQ. The CDR3 consists of 15 residues. V shed 4 bases, J shed 6 bases, and the junction held 10 bases outside the gene matches. For the CDR3, the DNA is TGCGCCAGCAGCCCCTCGACAGGGACCGGCAATGAGCAGTTCTTC. As protein: CASSPSTGTGNEQFF.

The chain carries TRBV5-8 and TRBJ2-3; D remains unclear. Trimming took 0 bases from V and 3 from J, leaving 8 bases between them. Germline values: CDR1 SGHTS, CDR2 YDEGEE. The CDR3 loop spans 14 amino acids. Written as DNA, the CDR3 is TGTGCCAGCAGCTTGGCACCGACGACAGATACGCAGTATTTT. Translating it yields CASSLAPTTDTQYF.

This clonotype was found many times. The rearrangement links TRBV18 to TRBJ2-2; TRBD1 agrees at 7 bases. Trimming at V came to 3 bases and at J to 2 bases, leaving 3 bases not matched to a gene. Germline CDR1 is KGHSH and CDR2 is LQKENI. CDR3 length equals 15 residues. Here the CDR3 reads CASSPGQRNTGELFF. For the CDR3, the DNA is TGTGCCAGCTCACCGGGACAGAGAAACACCGGGGAGCTGTTTTTT.

CDR3 residues: CASIHRGGPYYNEQFF. CDR3 sequence (DNA): TGTGCCAGCATCCACCGGGGGGGACCCTACTACAATGAGCAGTTCTTC. V usage is TRBV12-3 or TRBV12-4 and J usage is TRBJ2-1; 8 nucleotides agree with TRBD2. J gave up 3 bases and V 7 bases, and 11 bases lay outside the gene matches. This CDR3 comprises 16 residues.

In this sample, this clonotype turned up a few times. The V call is TRBV6-1, the J call TRBJ2-5; the match to TRBD2 covers 7 bases. Germline V gene lookup returns CDR1 MNHNS and CDR2 SASEGT. The CDR3 runs to 12 residues. Trimming took 2 bases from V and 7 from J; bases not matched to a gene: 1. In DNA form, the CDR3 reads TGTGCCAGCAGTGAACAGCGGGGGACCCAGTACTTC. It is translated as CASSEQRGTQYF.

In its sample, this clonotype was seen many times. The V call is TRBV7-9, the J call TRBJ2-5, with 7 bases lining up with TRBD2. Germline loops: CDR1 SEHNR, CDR2 FQNEAQ (reference sequence). The CDR3 runs to 16 residues. Trimming at V came to 9 bases and at J to 3 bases, leaving 16 bases not matched to a gene. The CDR3 is CASVPRLAGAEETQYF. The CDR3 coding sequence is TGTGCCAGTGTTCCCCGACTAGCCGGCGCGGAAGAGACCCAGTACTTC.

This clonotype turned up a few times. J is TRBJ2-4 and V is TRBV10-3; weak D call: TRBD2 (5 bases). Per germline, CDR1 ENHRY and CDR2 SYGVKD. CDR3 length: 12 amino acids. The germline V and J ends were trimmed by 4 bases and 6 bases, with 7 bases remaining between them. The CDR3 sequence: CAISVEGNIQYF. The CDR3 nucleotides read TGTGCCATCAGTGTCGAGGGAAACATTCAGTACTTC.

The rearrangement joins TRBV25-1 to TRBJ2-7, with D perhaps matching TRBD2 (5 bases). CDR3 length equals 13 residues. V lost 4 bases and J lost 5, with 12 bases in between. Germline V gives CDR1 MGHDK, CDR2 SYGVNS. DNA for the CDR3: TGTGCCAGCAGTGTGGCGGGTCTCGACGAGCAGTACTTC. Its translation is CASSVAGLDEQYF.

The table lists this clonotype with a few counts. J is TRBJ2-7 and V is TRBV25-1; D remains ambiguous. Looked up from germline, CDR1 is MGHDK and CDR2 is SYGVNS. The germline V and J ends were trimmed by 3 bases and 2 bases, with 11 bases remaining between them. CDR3 length: 14 amino acids. CDR3: CASSDRASPYEQYF. The CDR3 DNA sequence: TGTGCCAGCAGTGACCGGGCCAGCCCCTACGAGCAGTACTTC.